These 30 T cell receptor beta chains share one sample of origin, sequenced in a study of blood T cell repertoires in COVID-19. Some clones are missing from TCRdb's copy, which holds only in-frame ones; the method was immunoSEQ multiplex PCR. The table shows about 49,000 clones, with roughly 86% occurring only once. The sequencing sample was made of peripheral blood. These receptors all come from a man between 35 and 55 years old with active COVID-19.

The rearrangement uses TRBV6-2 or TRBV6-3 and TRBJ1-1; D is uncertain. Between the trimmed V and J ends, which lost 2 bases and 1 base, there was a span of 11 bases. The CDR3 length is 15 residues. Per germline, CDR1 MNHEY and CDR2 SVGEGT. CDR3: CASSYEGLGNTEAFF. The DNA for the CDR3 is TGTGCCAGCAGTTACGAAGGACTAGGGAACACTGAAGCTTTCTTT.

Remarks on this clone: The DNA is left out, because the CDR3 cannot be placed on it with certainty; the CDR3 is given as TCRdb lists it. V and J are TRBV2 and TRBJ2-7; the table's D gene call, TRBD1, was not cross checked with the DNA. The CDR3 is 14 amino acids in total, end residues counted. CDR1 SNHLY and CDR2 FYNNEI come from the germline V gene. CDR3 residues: CASSEWGRGSAPHF.

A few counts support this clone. CDR3 DNA sequence: TGTGCCAGCAGCTCATTAAGGGAGAGACAGGGCGGCACAGATACGCAGTATTTT. This translates into CASSSLRERQGGTDTQYF. The chain links TRBV7-9 to TRBJ2-3, with TRBD1 matching over 7 bases. J gave up 1 base and V 4 bases, and 14 bases lay outside the gene matches. Germline assignment: CDR1 SEHNR and CDR2 FQNEAQ (reference sequence). The CDR3 runs 18 residues. The full variable domain, with the rest looked up from reference TRBV7-9 and TRBJ2-3, is DTGVSQNPRHKITKRGQNVTFRCDPISEHNRLYWYRQTLGQGPEFLTYFQNEAQLEKSRLLSDRFSAERPKGSFSTLEIQRTEQGDSAMYLCASSSLRERQGGTDTQYFGPGTRLTVL.

The CDR3 DNA reads as TGTGCCAGCAGCTTAGAGACTAGCGGATTTTACGAGCAGTACTTC. Translation gives CASSLETSGFYEQYF. The chain has TRBV11-2 and TRBJ2-7, with 9 bases that match TRBD2. V dropped 0 bases and J dropped 4; count of bases not matched to a gene: 4. This CDR3 contains 15 residues. Looked up from germline, CDR1 is SGHAT and CDR2 is FQNNGV.

CDR3 bases: TGTGCCAGCAGCTTGGCAGGGGCAGCGAACACCGGGGAGCTGTTTTTT. It is translated as CASSLAGAANTGELFF. The V call is TRBV5-4, the J call TRBJ2-2, with a possible D match to TRBD1 (6 bases). Germline CDR1 reads SGHNT; CDR2 reads YYREEE (reference sequence). Trimming removed 0 bases at V and 0 bases at J, with 9 bases between. The CDR3 covers 16 residues.

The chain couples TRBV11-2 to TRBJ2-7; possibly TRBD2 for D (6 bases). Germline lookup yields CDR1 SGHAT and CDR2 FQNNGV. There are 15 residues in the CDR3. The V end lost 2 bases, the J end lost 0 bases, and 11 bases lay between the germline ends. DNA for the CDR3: TGTGCCAGCAGCTTATGGTCCGGGGGCTCCTACGAGCAGTACTTC. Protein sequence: CASSLWSGGSYEQYF.

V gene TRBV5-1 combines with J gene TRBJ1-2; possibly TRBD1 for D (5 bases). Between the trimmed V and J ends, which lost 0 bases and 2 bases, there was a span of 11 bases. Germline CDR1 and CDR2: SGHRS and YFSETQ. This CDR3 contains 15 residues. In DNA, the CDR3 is TGCGCCAGCAGCTTGGGGACACAAGCGAACTATGGCTACACCTTC. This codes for CASSLGTQANYGYTF.

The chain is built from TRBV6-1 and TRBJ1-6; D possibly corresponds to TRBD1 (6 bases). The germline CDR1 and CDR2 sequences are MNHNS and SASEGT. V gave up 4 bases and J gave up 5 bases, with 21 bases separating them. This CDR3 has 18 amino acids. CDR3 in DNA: TGTGCCAGCAGTGGACCGAGGGGGAAAGGGCCTGATAATTCACCCCTCCACTTT. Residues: CASSGPRGKGPDNSPLHF.

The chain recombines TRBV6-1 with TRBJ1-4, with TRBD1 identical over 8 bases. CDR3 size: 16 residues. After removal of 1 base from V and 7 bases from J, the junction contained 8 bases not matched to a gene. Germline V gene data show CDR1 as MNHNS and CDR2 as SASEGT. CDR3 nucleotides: TGTGCCAGCAGTGAAGGCGAGGGCCAGGGGGCTGAAAAACTGTTTTTT. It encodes CASSEGEGQGAEKLFF.

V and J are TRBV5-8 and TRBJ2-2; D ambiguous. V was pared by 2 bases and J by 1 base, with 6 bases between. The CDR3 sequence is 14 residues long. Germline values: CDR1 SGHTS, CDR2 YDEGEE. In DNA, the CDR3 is TGTGCCAGCAGCTTAGTCAGGAACACCGGGGAGCTGTTTTTT. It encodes CASSLVRNTGELFF.

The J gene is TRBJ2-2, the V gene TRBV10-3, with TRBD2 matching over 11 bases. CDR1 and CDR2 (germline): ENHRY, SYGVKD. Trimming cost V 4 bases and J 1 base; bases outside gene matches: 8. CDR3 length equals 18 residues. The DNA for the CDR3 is TGTGCCATCAGTGGGCCGCCTCTAGCGGGAGGGAACACCGGGGAGCTGTTTTTT. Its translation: CAISGPPLAGGNTGELFF.

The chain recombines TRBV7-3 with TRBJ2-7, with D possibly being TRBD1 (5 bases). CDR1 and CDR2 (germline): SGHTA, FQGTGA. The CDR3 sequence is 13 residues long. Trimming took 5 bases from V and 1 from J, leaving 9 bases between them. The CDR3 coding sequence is TGTGCCAGCAGCCCAGGGATGTCCTACGAGCAGTACTTC. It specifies CASSPGMSYEQYF. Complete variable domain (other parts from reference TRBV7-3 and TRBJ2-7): GAGVSQTPSNKVTEKGKYVELRCDPISGHTALYWYRQSLGQGPEFLIYFQGTGAADDSGLPNDRFFAVRPEGSVSTLKIQRTERGDSAVYLCASSPGMSYEQYFGPGTRLTVT.

The CDR3 is CASSESGVDGYTF. The CDR3 coding sequence is TGCGCCAGCAGTGAGTCAGGGGTGGATGGCTACACCTTC. The genes are TRBV10-2 and TRBJ1-2; D perhaps matches TRBD1 (5 bases). The V gene's germline CDR1 is WSHSY and CDR2 SAAADI. The CDR3 has 13 amino acids. Trimming took 0 bases from V and 6 from J, leaving 8 bases between them.

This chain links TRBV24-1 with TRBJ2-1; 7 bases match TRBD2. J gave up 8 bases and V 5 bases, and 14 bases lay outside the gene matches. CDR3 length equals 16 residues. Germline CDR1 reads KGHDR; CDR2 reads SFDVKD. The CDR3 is CATSVPSGTGWDEQFF. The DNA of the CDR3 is TGTGCCACCAGTGTCCCCAGCGGGACGGGATGGGATGAGCAGTTCTTC.

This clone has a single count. The CDR3, as DNA: TGTGCCAGTAGTATGGGGGACTTGCAGTTCTTC. Protein: CASSMGDLQFF. This chain joins TRBV19 and TRBJ2-1, with a weak D call TRBD2 (6 bases). The CDR3 sequence is 11 residues long. Germline loops: CDR1 LNHDA, CDR2 SQIVND (reference sequence). Trimming took off 3 bases at V and 12 bases at J, with 9 bases between the two ends.

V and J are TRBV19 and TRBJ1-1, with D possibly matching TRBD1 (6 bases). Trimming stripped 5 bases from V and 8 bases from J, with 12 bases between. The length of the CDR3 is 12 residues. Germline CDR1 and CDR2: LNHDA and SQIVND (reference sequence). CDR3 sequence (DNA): TGTGCCAGTAGTCCTGGACAGCAGGAAGCTTTCTTT. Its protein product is CASSPGQQEAFF.

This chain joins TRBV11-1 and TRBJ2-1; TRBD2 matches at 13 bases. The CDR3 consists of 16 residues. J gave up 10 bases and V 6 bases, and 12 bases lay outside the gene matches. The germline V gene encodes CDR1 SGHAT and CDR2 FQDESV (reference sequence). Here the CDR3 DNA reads TGTGCCAGCAGAGGAGGACTAGCGGGAGTGTCCAGAGAGCAGTTCTTC. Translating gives CASRGGLAGVSREQFF.

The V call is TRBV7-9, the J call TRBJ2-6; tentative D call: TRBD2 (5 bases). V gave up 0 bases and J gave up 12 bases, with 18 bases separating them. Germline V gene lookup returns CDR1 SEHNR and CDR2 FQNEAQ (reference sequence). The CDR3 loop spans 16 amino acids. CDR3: CASSLALESFEGVLTF. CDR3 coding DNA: TGTGCCAGCAGCTTAGCGCTGGAGTCATTCGAGGGCGTCCTGACTTTC.

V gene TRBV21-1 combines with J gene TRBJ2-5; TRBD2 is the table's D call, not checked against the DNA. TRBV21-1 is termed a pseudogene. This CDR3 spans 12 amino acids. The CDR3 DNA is TGTGCCAGCAGCAAAGGCGCGGAGACCCAGTACTTC. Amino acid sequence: CASSKGAETQYF.

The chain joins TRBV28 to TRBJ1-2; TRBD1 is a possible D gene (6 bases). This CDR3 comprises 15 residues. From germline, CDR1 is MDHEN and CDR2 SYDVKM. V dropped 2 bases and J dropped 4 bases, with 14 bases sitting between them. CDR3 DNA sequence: TGTGCCAGCAGTTTACCGGACAGCCTCTCCTATGGCTACACCTTC. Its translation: CASSLPDSLSYGYTF.

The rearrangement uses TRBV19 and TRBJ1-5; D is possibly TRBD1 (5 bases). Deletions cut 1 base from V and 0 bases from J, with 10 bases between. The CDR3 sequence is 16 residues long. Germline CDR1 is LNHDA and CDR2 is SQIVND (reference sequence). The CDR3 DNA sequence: TGTGCCAGTAGTATAGGGCCAGGGAATAGCAATCAGCCCCAGCATTTT. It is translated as CASSIGPGNSNQPQHF.

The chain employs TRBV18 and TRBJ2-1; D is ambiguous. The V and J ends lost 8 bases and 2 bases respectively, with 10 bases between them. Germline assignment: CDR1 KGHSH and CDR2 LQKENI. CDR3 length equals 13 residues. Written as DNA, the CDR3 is TGTGCCAGCCGAAGCGCTACCTACAATGAGCAGTTCTTC. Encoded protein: CASRSATYNEQFF.

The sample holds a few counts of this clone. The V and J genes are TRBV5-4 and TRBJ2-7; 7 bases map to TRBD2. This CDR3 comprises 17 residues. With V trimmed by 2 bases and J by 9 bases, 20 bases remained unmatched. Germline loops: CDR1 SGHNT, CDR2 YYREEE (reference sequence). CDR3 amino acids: CASSLNSGTPSGGLQYF. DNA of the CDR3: TGTGCCAGCAGCTTAAACTCCGGGACGCCTTCGGGGGGTTTGCAGTACTTC.

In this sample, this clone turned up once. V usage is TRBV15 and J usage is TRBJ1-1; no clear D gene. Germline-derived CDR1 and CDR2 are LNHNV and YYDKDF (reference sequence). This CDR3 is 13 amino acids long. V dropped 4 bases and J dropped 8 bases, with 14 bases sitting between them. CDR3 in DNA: TGTGCCACCAGCATAGAGGGAGGGAGGGAAGCTTTCTTT. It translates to CATSIEGGREAFF.

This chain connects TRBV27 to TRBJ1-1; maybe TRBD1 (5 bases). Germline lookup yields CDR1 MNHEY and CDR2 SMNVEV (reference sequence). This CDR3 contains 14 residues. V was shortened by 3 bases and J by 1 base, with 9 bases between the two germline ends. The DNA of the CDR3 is TGTGCCAGCAGTTTTCAGGGTTCGAACACTGAAGCTTTCTTT. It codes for CASSFQGSNTEAFF.

CDR3: CASSPGTGNYF. In DNA form, the CDR3 reads TGTGCCAGCAGTCCCGGGACTGGTAATTACTTC. The genes are TRBV6-2 or TRBV6-3 and TRBJ2-7; D is possibly TRBD2 (6 bases). The CDR3 loop spans 11 amino acids. The germline V and J ends were trimmed by 5 bases and 13 bases, with 15 bases remaining between them. CDR1 is MNHEY, CDR2 SVGEGT, per germline.

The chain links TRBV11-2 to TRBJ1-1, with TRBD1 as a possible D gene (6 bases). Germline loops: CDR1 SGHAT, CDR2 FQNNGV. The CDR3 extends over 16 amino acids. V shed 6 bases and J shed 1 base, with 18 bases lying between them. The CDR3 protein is CASRRNSGHTNTEAFF. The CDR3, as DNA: TGTGCCAGCAGACGAAACTCGGGACATACGAACACTGAAGCTTTCTTT. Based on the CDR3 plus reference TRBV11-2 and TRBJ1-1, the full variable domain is EAGVAQSPRYKIIEKRQSVAFWCNPISGHATLYWYQQILGQGPKLLIQFQNNGVVDDSQLPKDRFSAERLKGVDSTLKIQPAKLEDSAVYLCASRRNSGHTNTEAFFGQGTRLTVV.

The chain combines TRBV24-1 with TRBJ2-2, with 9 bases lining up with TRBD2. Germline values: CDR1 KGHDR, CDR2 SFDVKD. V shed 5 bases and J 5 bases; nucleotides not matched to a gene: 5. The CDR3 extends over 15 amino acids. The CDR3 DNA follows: TGTGCCACCAGTGTAGCGGGAGTACGAACCGGGGAGCTGTTTTTT. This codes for CATSVAGVRTGELFF.

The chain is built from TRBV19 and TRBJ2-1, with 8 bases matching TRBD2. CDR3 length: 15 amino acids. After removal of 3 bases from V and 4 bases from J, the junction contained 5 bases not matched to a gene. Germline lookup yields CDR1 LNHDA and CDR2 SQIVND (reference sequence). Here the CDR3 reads CASSISSGLYNEQFF. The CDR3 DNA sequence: TGTGCCAGTAGTATTTCTAGCGGGCTTTACAATGAGCAGTTCTTC.

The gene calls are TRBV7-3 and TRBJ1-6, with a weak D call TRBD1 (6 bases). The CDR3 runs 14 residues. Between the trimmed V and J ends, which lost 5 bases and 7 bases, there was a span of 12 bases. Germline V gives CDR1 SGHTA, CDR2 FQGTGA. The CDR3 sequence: CASSPGDRNSPLHF. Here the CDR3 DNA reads TGTGCCAGCAGCCCGGGCGACAGGAATTCACCCCTCCACTTT.